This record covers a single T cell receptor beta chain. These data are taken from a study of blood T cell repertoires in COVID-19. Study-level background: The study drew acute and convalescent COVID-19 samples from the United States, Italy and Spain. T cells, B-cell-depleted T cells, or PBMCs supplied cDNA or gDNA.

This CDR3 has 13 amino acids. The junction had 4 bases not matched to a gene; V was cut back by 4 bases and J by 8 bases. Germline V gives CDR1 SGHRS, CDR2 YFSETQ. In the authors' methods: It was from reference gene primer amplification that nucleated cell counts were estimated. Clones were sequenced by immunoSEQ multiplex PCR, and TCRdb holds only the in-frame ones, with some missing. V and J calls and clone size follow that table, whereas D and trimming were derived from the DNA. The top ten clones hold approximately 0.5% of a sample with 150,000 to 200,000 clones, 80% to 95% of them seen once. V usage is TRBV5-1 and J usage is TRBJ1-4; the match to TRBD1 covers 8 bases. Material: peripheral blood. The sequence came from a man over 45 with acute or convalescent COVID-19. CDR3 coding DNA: TGCGCCAGCAGCCCGGACAGGGTCGAAAAACTGTTTTTT. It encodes CASSPDRVEKLFF.